This T cell receptor (beta chain) originates from a study of blood T cells in healthy people across ages. With a J-beta primer mix and a sample-barcoded 5' primer, a second PCR ran about 6 to 11 cycles. TCRdb reanalysed the 5' RACE reads using MiXCR and keeps one entry per CDR3 protein. The data contain approximately 1,000,000 distinct CDR3 sequences, around two fifths of them singletons. Study-wide findings and caveats: Roughly linear declines in TCR beta diversity per million T cells occurred with age.

Germline V CDR1 and CDR2: LGHDT, YNNKEL (reference sequence). V was pared by 4 bases and J by 1 base, with 12 bases between. There are 15 residues in the CDR3. This clonotype was detected only a few times. Its antigen is as yet unknown. This chain joins TRBV3-1 and TRBJ2-3; D may be TRBD1 (6 bases). This receptor was obtained from a man aged 18-30 years in good health. The sequenced sample was blood. The CDR3 spells CASSPLRQGTDTQYF. As DNA, the CDR3 is TGTGCCAGCAGCCCTTTGAGACAGGGCACAGATACGCAGTATTTT.